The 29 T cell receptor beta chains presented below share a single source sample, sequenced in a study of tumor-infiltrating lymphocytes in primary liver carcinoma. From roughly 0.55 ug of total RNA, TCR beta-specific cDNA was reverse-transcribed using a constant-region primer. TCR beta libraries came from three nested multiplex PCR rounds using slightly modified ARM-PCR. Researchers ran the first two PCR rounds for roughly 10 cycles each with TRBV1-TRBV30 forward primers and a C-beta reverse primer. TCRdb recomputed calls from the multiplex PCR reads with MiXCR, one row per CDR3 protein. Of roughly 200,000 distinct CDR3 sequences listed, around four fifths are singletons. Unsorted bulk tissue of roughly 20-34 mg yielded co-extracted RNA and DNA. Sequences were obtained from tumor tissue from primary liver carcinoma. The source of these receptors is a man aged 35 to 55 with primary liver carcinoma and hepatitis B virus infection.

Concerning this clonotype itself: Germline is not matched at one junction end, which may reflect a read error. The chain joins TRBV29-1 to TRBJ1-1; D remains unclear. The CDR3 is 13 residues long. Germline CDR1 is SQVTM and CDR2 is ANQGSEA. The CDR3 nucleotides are TGCATCGTTGAAGAACTGGGGTTCAGTGAAGCTTTATTT. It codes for CIVEELGFSEALF. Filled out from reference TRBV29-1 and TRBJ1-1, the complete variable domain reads SAVISQKPSRDICQRGTSLTIQCQVDSQVTMMFWYRQQPGQSLTLIATANQGSEATYESGFVIDKFPISRPNLTFSTLTVSNMSPEDSSIYLCIVEELGFSEALFGQGTRLTVV.

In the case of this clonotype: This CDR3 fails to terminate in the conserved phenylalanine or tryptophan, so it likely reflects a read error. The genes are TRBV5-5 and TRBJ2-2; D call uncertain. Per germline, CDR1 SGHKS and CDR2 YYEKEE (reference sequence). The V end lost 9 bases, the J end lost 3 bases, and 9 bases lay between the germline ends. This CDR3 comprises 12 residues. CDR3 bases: TGTGCCAACAGACTCCACACCGGGGAGCTGTTTTTA. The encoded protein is CANRLHTGELFL.

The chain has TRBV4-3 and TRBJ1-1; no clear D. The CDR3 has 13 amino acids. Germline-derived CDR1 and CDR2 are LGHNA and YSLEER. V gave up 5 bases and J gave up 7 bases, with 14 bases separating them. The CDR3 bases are TGCGCCAGCAGCTTCGGTGGGTTTAGTGAAGCTTTCTTT. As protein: CASSFGGFSEAFF.

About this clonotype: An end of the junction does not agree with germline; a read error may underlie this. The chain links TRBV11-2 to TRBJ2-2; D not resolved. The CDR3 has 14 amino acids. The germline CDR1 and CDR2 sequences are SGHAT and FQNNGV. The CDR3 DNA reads TGTGCCATCAGCACAGACTTGGACGCCGGGGAGCTGTTTTTT. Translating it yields CAISTDLDAGELFF.

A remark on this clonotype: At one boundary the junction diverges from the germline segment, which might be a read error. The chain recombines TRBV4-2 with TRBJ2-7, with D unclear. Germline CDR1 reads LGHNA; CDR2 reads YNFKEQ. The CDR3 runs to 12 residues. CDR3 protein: CASNQEAHEQYF. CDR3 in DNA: TGTGCGAGCAACCAAGAGGCCCACGAGCAGTACTTT.

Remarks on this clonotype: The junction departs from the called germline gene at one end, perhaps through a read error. Here the CDR3 reads CASSQNLAGGGFEKLFF. CDR3 sequence (DNA): TGTGCCAGCAGCCAAAACCTCGCGGGGGGCGGGTTCGAAAAACTGTTTTTT. The chain couples TRBV4-3 to TRBJ1-4; possible D gene TRBD1, 6 bases. The germline gives CDR1 LGHNA, CDR2 YSLEER. The CDR3 consists of 17 residues.

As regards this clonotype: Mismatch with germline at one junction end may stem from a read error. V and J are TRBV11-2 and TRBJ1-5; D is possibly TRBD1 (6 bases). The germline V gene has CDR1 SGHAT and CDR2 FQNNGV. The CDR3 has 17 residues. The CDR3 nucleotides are TGTGCCAGCAGCTTGGTAGGGGTAACAGGGAGCAATCGGCCCGAGCATTTT. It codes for CASSLVGVTGSNRPEHF.

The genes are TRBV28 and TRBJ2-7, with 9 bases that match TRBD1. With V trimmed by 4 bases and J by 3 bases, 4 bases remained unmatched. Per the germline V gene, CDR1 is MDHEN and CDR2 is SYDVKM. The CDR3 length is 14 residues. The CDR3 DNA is TGTGCCAGCAGTTCGGGACAGGGATTCTACGAGCAGTACTTC. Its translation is CASSSGQGFYEQYF.

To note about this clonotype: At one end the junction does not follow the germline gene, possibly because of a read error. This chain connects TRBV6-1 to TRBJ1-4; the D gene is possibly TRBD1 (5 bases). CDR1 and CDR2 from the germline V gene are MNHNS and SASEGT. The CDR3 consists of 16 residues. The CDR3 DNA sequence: TGTGCCAGTAGTGAAGCGGGGGTTGCAACTAATGAAAATCTGTTTTTT. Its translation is CASSEAGVATNENLFF.

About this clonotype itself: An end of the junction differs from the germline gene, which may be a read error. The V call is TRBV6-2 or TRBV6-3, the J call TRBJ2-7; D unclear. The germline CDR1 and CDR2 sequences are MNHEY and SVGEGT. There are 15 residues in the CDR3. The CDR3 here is CASSYSERSIYGQYF. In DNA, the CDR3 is TGTGCCAGCAGTTACTCGGAAAGGTCGATCTACGGGCAGTACTTC.

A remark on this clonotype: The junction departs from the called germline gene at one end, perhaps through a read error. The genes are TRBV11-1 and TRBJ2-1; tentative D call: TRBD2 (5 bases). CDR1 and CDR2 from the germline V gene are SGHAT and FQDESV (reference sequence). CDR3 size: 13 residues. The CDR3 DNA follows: TGTGCCAGTAGCGTTGGCCTGAACGATGAGCGGTTCTTC. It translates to CASSVGLNDERFF.

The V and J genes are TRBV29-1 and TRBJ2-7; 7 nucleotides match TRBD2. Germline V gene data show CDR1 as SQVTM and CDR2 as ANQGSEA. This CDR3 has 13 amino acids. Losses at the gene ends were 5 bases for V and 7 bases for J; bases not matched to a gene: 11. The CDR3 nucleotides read TGCAGCGTTCAATCGGGGGGAGGGCGAGAGCAGTACTTC. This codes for CSVQSGGGREQYF.

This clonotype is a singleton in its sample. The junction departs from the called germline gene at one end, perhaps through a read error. CDR3: CASTLQSDSHGYIF. The CDR3, as DNA: TGTGCCAGCACCTTACAGTCGGACAGCCATGGCTACATCTTC. The V gene is TRBV6-6, the J gene TRBJ1-2; D perhaps matches TRBD1 (6 bases). The CDR3 totals 14 residues. Germline V gene lookup returns CDR1 MNHNY and CDR2 SVGAGI (reference sequence).

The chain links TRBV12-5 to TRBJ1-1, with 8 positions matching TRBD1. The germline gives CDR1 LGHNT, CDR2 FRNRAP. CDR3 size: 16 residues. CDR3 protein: CYSGCLPGGMNTEAFF. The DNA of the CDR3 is TGTTATAGTGGTTGCCTTCCAGGGGGCATGAACACTGAAGCTTTCTTT.

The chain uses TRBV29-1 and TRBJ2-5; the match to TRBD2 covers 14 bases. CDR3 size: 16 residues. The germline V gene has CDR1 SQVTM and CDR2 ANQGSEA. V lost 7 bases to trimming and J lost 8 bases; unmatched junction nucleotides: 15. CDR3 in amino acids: CSAYTTPGLAGDTQYF. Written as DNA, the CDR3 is TGCAGCGCCTACACTACTCCGGGACTAGCGGGAGATACCCAGTACTTC.

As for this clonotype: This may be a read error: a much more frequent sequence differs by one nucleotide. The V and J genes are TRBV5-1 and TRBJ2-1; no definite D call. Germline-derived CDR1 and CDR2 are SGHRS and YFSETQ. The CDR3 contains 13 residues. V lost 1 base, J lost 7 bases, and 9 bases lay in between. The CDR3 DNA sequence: TGCGCCAGCAGCTTGACTATCAGGAATGAGCAGTTCTTC. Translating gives CASSLTIRNEQFF.

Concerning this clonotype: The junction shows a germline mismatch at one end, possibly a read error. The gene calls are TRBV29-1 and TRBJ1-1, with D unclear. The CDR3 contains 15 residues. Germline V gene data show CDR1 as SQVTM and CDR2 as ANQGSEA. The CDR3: CSVAPGCAMNTEALF. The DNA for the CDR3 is TGCAGCGTTGCCCCTGGTTGTGCAATGAACACTGAAGCTTTATTT.

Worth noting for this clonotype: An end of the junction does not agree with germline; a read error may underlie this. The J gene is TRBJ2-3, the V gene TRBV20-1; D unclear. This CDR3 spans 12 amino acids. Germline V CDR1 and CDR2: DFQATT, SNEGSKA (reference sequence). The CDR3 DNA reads TGCAGTGCTAGAGGCGACTTAGATACGCAACATTTT. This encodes CSARGDLDTQHF.

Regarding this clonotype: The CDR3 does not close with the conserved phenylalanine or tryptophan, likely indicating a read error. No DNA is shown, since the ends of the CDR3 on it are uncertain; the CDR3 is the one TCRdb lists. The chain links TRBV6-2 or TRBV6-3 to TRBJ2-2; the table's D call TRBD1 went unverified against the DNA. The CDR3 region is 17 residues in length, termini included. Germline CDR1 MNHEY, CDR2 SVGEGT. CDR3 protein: CASSYTLGGTYTGELFL.

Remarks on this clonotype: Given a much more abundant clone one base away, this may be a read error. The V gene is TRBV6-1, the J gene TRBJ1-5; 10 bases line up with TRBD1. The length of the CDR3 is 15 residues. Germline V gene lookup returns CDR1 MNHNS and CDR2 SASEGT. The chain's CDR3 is CANSAGQGQNQPQHF. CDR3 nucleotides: TGTGCCAACAGTGCGGGACAGGGGCAAAATCAGCCCCAGCATTTT.

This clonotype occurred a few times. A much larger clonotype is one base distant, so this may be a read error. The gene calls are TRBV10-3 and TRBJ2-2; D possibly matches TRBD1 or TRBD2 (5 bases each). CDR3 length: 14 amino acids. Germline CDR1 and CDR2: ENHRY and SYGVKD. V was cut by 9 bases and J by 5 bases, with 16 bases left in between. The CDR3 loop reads CAIQLIGGTGELFF. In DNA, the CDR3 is TGTGCCATACAACTAATTGGGGGAACCGGGGAGCTGTTTTTT.

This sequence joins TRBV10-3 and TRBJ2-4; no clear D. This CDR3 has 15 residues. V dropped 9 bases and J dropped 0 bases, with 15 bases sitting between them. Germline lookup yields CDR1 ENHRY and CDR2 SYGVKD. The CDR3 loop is CAISNNWEAKNIQYF. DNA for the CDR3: TGTGCCATAAGTAACAACTGGGAAGCCAAAAACATTCAGTACTTC.

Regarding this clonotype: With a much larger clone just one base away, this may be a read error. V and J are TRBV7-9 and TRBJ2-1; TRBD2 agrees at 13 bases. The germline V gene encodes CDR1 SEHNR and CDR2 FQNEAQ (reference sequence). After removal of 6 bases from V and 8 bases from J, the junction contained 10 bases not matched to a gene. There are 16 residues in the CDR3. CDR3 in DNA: TGTGCCAGCAGGAACCGTGGGACTAGCGGGAACGATGAGCAGTTCTTC. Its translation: CASRNRGTSGNDEQFF.

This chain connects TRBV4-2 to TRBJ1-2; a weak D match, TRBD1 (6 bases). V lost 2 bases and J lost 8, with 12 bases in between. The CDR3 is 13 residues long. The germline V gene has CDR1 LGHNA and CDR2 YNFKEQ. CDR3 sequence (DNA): TGTGCCAGCAGCCAAAATTGGGGGGGCGGCTACACCTTC. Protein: CASSQNWGGGYTF.

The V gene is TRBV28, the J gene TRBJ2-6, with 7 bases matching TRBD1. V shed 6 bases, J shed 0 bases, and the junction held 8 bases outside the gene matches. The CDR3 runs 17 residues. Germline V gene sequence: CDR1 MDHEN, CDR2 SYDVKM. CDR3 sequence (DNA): TGTGCCAGCAGCCAATGCCGGGACAGCTCTGGGGCCAACGTCCTGACTTTC. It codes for CASSQCRDSSGANVLTF.

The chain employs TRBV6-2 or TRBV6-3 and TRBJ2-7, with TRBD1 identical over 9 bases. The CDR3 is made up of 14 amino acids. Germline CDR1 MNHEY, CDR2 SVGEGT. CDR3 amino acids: CSSSLWDRAHEQYF. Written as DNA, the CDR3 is TGTTCTAGCAGCCTCTGGGACAGGGCCCACGAGCAGTACTTC.

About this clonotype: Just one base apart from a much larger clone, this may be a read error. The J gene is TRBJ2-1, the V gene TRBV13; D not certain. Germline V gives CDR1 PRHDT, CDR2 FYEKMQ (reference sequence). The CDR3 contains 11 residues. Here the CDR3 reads CARSLNDEQFF. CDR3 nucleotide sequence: TGTGCCAGGAGCTTAAATGATGAGCAGTTCTTC.

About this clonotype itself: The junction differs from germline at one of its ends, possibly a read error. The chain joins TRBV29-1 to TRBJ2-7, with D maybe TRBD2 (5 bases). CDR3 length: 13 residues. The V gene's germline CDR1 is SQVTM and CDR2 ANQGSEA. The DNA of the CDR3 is TGCAGCGTCTCAACGGGGAGCTTCTACGAGCGGTACTTC. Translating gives CSVSTGSFYERYF.

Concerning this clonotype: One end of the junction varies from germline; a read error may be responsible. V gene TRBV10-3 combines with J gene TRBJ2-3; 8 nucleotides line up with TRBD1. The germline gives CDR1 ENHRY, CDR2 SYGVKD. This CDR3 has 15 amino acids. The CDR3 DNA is TGTGCCATTAGTGCTGGCAGGGGGCGCACCGATAAGCAGTATTTT. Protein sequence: CAISAGRGRTDKQYF.